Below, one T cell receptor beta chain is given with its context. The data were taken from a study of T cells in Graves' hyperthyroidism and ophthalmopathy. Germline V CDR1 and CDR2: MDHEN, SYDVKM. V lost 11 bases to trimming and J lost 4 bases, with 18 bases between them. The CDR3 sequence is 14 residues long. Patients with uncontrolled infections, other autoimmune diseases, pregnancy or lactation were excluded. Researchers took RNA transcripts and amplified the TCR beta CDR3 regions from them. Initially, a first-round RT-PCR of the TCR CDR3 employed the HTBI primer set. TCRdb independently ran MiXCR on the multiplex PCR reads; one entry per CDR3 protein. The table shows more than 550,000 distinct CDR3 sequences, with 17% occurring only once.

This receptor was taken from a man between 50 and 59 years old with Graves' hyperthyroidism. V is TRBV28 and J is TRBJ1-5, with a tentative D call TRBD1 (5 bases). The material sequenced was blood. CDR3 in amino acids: CASQSGGTNQPQHF. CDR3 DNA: TGTGCCTCTCAAAGCGGGGGTACTAATCAGCCCCAGCATTTT.